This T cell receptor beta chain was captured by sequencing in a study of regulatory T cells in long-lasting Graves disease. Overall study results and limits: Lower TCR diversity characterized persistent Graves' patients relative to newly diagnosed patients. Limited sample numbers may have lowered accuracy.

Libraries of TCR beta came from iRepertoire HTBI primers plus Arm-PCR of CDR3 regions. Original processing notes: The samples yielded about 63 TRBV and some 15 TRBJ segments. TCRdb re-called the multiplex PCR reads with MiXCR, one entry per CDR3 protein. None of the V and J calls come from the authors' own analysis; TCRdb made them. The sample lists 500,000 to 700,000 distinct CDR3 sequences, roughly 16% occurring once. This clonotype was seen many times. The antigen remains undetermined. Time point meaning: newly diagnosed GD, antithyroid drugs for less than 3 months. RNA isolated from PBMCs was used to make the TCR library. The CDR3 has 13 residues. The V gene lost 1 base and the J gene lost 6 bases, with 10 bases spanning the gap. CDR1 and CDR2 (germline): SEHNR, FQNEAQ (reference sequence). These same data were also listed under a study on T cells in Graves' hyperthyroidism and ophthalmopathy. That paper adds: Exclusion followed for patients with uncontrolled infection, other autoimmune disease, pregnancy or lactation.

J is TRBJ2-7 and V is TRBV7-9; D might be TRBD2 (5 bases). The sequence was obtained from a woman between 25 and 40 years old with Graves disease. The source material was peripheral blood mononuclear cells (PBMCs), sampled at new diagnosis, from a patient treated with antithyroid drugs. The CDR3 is CASSLGGGGEQYF. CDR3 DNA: TGTGCCAGCAGCTTAGGGGGTGGAGGCGAGCAGTACTTC.